Following are 3 T cell receptor beta chains from one sample sequenced in a study of T-cell reconstitution after alpha-beta-depleted transplantation in children. A TCRbeta library incorporating unique molecular identifiers was prepared. TCRdb re-called the PCR reads through MiXCR, storing one row per CDR3 protein. Of around 960,000 distinct CDR3 sequences in the sample, roughly 29% were seen once. This specimen was PBMCs, mostly from graft donor cells, taken 360 days after TCRalphabeta/CD19-depleted stem cell transplant. Receptors originate from a boy in the first two years of life who had a stem cell transplant for SCID, so the T cells may come from the graft donor.

This clonotype was observed a handful of times. V gene TRBV29-1 combines with J gene TRBJ1-1; D perhaps matches TRBD1 (6 bases). Deletions cut 4 bases from V and 4 bases from J, with 10 bases between. Germline V gene data show CDR1 as SQVTM and CDR2 as ANQGSEA. This CDR3 contains 12 residues. Written as DNA, the CDR3 is TGCAGCGTTGGGGGGCTGGCCACTGAAGCTTTCTTT. Protein product: CSVGGLATEAFF.

This clonotype has only a few counts. Germline is not matched at one junction end, which may reflect a read error. The V call is TRBV12-3 or TRBV12-4, the J call TRBJ2-6, with 10 nucleotides matching TRBD2. The CDR3 length is 17 residues. The CDR3 sequence: CASRLAGGFSGANVLTF. The CDR3 region has the DNA TGTGCCAGCAGGTTAGCGGGGGGTTTTTCTGGGGCCAACGTCCTGACTTTC.

The rearrangement joins TRBV12-3 or TRBV12-4 to TRBJ1-2, with 9 bases fitting TRBD1. The CDR3 is 17 residues long. J gave up 4 bases and V 0 bases, and 9 bases lay outside the gene matches. The CDR3 coding sequence is TGTGCCAGCAGTTTAGCCAGGCCTACAGGGGGCGGCTATGGCTACACCTTC. Translated: CASSLARPTGGGYGYTF.